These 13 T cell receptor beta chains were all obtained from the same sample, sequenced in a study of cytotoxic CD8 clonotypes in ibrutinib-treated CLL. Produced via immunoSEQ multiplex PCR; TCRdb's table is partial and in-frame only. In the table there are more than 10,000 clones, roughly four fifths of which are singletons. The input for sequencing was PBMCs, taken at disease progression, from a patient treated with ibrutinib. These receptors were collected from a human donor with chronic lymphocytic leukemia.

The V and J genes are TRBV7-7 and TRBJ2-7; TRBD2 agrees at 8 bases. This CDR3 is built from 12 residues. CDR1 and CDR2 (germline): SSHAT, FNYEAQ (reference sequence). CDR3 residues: CASGTSSYEQYF. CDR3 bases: TGTGCTAGCGGGACTAGTAGCTACGAGCAGTACTTC.

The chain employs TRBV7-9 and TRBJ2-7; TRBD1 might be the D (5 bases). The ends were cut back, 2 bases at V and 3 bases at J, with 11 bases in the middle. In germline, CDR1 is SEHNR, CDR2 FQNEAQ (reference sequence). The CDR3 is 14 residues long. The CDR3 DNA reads TGTGCCAGCAGCTTAAACCTAGGGGACTACGAGCAGTACTTC. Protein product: CASSLNLGDYEQYF. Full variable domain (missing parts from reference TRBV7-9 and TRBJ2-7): DTGVSQNPRHKITKRGQNVTFRCDPISEHNRLYWYRQTLGQGPEFLTYFQNEAQLEKSRLLSDRFSAERPKGSFSTLEIQRTEQGDSAMYLCASSLNLGDYEQYFGPGTRLTVT.

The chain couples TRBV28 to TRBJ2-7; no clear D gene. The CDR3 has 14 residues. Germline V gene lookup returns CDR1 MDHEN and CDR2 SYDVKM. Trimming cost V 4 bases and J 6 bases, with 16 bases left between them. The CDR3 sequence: CASSSTLLASEQYF. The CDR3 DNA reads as TGTGCCAGCAGTTCCACACTGCTGGCCTCCGAGCAGTACTTC.

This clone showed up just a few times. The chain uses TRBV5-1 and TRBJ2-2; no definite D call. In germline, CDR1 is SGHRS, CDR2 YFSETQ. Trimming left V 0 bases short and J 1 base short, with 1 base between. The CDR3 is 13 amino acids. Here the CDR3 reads CASSLGNTGELFF. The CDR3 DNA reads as TGCGCCAGCAGCTTGGGGAACACCGGGGAGCTGTTTTTT.

This CDR3 is CASSLGQPQETQYF. CDR3 nucleotide sequence: TGTGCCAGCAGCTTGGGCCAACCCCAAGAGACCCAGTACTTC. The chain couples TRBV11-2 to TRBJ2-5, with D unresolved. The CDR3 consists of 14 residues. Germline V gene sequence: CDR1 SGHAT, CDR2 FQNNGV. V was cut by 3 bases and J by 1 base, with 9 bases left in between.

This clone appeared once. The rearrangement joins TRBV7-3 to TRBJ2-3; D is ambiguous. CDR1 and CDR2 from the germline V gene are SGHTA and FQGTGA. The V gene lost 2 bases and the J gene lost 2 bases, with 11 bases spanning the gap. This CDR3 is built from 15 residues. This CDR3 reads CASSLGSSFTDTQYF. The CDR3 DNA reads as TGTGCCAGCAGCTTAGGTTCTAGTTTCACAGATACGCAGTATTTT.

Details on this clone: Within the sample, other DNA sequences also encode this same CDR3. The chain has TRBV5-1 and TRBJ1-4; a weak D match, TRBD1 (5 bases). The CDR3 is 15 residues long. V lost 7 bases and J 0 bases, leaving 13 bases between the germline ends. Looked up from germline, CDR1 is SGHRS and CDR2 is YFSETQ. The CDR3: CASSSEGATNEKLFF. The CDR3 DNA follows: TGCGCCAGCTCGTCGGAAGGGGCAACTAATGAAAAACTGTTTTTT.

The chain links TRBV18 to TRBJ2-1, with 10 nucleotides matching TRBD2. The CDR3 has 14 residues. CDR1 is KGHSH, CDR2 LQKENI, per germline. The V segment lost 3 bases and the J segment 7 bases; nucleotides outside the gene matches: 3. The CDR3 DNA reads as TGTGCCAGCTCACCCGGGACTAGCGTTAATGAGCAGTTCTTC. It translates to CASSPGTSVNEQFF.

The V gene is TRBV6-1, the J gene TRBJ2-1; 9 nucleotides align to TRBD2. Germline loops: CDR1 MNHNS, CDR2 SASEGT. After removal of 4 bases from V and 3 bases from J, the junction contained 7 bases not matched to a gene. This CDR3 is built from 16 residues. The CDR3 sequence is CASSAYLAGNYNEQFF. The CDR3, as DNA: TGTGCCAGCAGTGCGTACCTAGCGGGAAACTACAATGAGCAGTTCTTC.

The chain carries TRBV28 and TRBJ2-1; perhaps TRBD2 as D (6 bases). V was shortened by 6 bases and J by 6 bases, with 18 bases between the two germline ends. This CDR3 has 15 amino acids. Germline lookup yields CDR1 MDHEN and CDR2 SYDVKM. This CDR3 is CASRRPGRVSNEQFF. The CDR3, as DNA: TGTGCCAGCAGACGACCCGGGAGAGTCAGCAATGAGCAGTTCTTC.

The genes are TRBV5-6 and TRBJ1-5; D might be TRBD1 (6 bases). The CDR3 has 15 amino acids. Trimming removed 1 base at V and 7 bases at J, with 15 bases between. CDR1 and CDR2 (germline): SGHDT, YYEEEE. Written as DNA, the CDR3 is TGTGCCAGCAGCTTGATAGGGGGAGAGAGGCAGCCCCAGCATTTT. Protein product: CASSLIGGERQPQHF.

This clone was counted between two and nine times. The CDR3 bases are TGTGCCAGCAGCCAGCAGGGTCAGCCCCAGCATTTT. It is translated as CASSQQGQPQHF. The chain uses TRBV16 and TRBJ1-5, with D possibly TRBD1 on 5 matching bases. V was cut by 3 bases and J by 6 bases, with 6 bases left in between. From germline, CDR1 is KGHSY and CDR2 FQNENV. The CDR3 has 12 amino acids.

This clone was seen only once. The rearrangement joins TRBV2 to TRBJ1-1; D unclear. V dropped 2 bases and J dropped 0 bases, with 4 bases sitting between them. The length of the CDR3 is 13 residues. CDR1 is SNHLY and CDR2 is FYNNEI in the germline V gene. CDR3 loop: CASSENVNTEAFF. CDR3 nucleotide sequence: TGTGCCAGCAGTGAAAATGTGAACACTGAAGCTTTCTTT.